This record concerns one T cell receptor (beta chain) sequence. This record comes from a study of blood T cell repertoires in COVID-19. The wider study: The cDNA or gDNA used as material had been derived from T cells, B-cell-depleted T cells, or PBMCs.

Trimming at V came to 3 bases and at J to 0 bases, leaving 4 bases not matched to a gene. This CDR3 is built from 15 residues. CDR1 and CDR2 (germline): MNHEY, SVGAGI. Per the original data handling: Nucleated cell number was recorded as an estimate derived from reference gene primer amplification. Sequenced by immunoSEQ multiplex PCR; TCRdb stores in-frame clones only, minus some. Clone size and the V and J calls come from that table; the DNA yielded D and trimming. The sample contains roughly 250,000 clones, about 87% of which appear only once. Each participant's cohort was designated according to participant-reported clinical history.

The V call is TRBV6-5, the J call TRBJ1-1, with TRBD1 matching over 7 bases. The sample was PBMCs or T cells enriched from blood (not recorded which). The sequence was collected from a woman in her 40s with acute COVID-19. This CDR3 reads CASSYQTGLNTEAFF. DNA of the CDR3: TGTGCCAGCAGTTATCAGACAGGGCTGAACACTGAAGCTTTCTTT.